The rows below give T cell receptor beta chains drawn from one sample of a study of T cell responses to AZD1222 COVID-19 vaccine. Profiled with immunoSEQ multiplex PCR; TCRdb holds only in-frame clones, not every one. This table holds more than 15,000 clones, 65% to 80% found once. The sample was peripheral blood, taken 28 days after the second AZD1222 dose. The source of these receptors is an adult who received the AZD1222 COVID-19 vaccine. Both conserved end residues are part of each CDR3. Each record gives: J gene, D gene, V gene, clone size, CDR3 protein, CDR3 DNA. A D gene is named only where the DNA matches it firmly. For some rows the clone size is stated as once, few or many, or as a class when expanded; others skip it.

TRBJ1-5	TRBD1	TRBV13	-	CASSSTAGGANQHF	TGTGCCAGCAGCTCGACGGCAGGGGGCGCGAACCAGCATTTT
TRBJ2-1	-	TRBV10-3	-	CAISSPDLVYNEQFF	TGTGCCATCTCCAGTCCCGACCTTGTTTACAATGAGCAGTTCTTC
TRBJ2-7	TRBD2	TRBV6-5	few	CASSPFPGGSYEQYF	TGTGCCAGCAGCCCCTTTCCGGGGGGCTCCTACGAGCAGTACTTC
TRBJ2-5	TRBD1	TRBV19	-	CASSTQGAGETQYF	TGTGCCAGTAGTACACAGGGGGCGGGGGAGACCCAGTACTTC
TRBJ2-7	-	TRBV2	once	CASGEYQEYF	TGTGCCAGCGGGGAATACCAGGAGTACTTC
TRBJ1-5	-	TRBV6-5	-	CAITDRANQPQHF	TGTGCCATTACCGACAGAGCAAATCAGCCCCAGCATTTT
TRBJ2-7	TRBD2	TRBV4-1	few	CASSQDDWEGAYEQYF	TGCGCCAGCAGCCAAGATGATTGGGAGGGAGCCTACGAGCAGTACTTC
TRBJ2-2	TRBD1	TRBV19	-	CASSDTGTGGVTGELFF	TGTGCCAGTAGTGACACCGGGACAGGGGGCGTTACCGGGGAGCTGTTTTTT
TRBJ2-1	TRBD2	TRBV6-5	-	CASSPLGGGNEQFF	TGTGCCAGCAGTCCCCTTGGGGGGGGCAATGAGCAGTTCTTC
TRBJ2-7	-	TRBV7-8	-	CASSLSRVSQYEQYF	TGTGCCAGCAGCTTATCGCGCGTATCCCAGTACGAGCAGTACTTC
TRBJ2-3	-	TRBV4-3	-	CASSRGEEHTDTQYF	TGCGCCAGCAGCCGGGGGGAGGAACACACAGATACGCAGTATTTT
TRBJ2-1	-	TRBV19	-	CASSIGRDTPYNEQFF	TGTGCCAGTAGTATAGGACGGGACACTCCCTACAATGAGCAGTTCTTC
TRBJ2-7	-	TRBV13	-	CASSSDRGRVYEQYF	TGTGCCAGCAGCTCAGACAGAGGCAGGGTCTACGAGCAGTACTTC
TRBJ2-4	-	TRBV12-3/TRBV12-4	-	CASSGGADIQYF	TGTGCCAGCAGTGGGGGCGCCGACATTCAGTACTTC
TRBJ1-3	-	TRBV4-3	-	CASSQDVSSGNTIYF	TGCGCCAGCAGCCAAGATGTTTCCTCTGGAAACACCATATATTTT
TRBJ2-1	-	TRBV10-3	-	CAISGGSPSYNEQFF	TGTGCCATCAGTGGTGGCAGCCCTTCCTACAATGAGCAGTTCTTC
TRBJ2-3	-	TRBV27	-	CASNPRRTGSRGTQYF	TGTGCCAGCAACCCTAGGCGCACAGGGTCTCGGGGTACGCAGTATTTT
TRBJ1-2	-	TRBV21-1	-	CASSKKGKGQGDWLNYGYTF	TGTGCCAGCAGCAAAAAGGGGAAGGGGCAGGGGGATTGGTTAAACTATGGCTACACCTTC
TRBJ2-3	TRBD2	TRBV7-9	-	CASSSWTSGDSTDTQYF	TGTGCCAGCAGCTCTTGGACTAGCGGGGACAGCACAGATACGCAGTATTTT
TRBJ2-1	-	TRBV2	-	CATLDSSYNEQFF	TGTGCCACCCTGGACAGCTCCTACAATGAGCAGTTCTTC
TRBJ2-7	-	TRBV3-1/TRBV3-2	once	CASSQSRDVTYEQYF	TGTGCCAGCAGCCAATCTCGGGACGTAACCTACGAGCAGTACTTC
TRBJ1-5	-	TRBV5-1	-	CASSLSGGSQPQHF	TGCGCCAGCAGCTTGTCGGGGGGAAGTCAGCCCCAGCATTTT
TRBJ1-5	-	TRBV2	few	CASSPGSFLGQPQHF	TGTGCCAGCAGTCCGGGATCCTTTCTCGGTCAGCCCCAGCATTTT
TRBJ1-2	-	TRBV19	-	CASSIVGPGYGYTF	TGTGCCAGTAGTATAGTTGGGCCCGGCTATGGCTACACCTTC
TRBJ2-7	TRBD1	TRBV4-1	once	CASSQVDREYEQYF	TGCGCCAGCAGCCAAGTAGACAGGGAGTACGAGCAGTACTTC
TRBJ2-3	-	TRBV28	-	CASSPQVRWGTDTQYF	TGTGCCAGCAGTCCACAAGTCAGGTGGGGGACAGATACGCAGTATTTT
TRBJ1-1	-	TRBV9	-	CASSVGAEVNTEAFF	TGTGCCAGCAGCGTAGGGGCAGAAGTGAACACTGAAGCTTTCTTT
TRBJ2-3	-	TRBV5-1	-	CASSSQGWEDTQYF	TGCGCCAGCAGCTCCCAAGGGTGGGAAGATACGCAGTATTTT
TRBJ2-1	TRBD1	TRBV5-5	-	CASIQLGTVQGEQFF	TGTGCCAGCATACAACTCGGGACAGTTCAAGGGGAGCAGTTCTTC
TRBJ2-5	TRBD2	TRBV3-1/TRBV3-2	-	CASSLPSRGKYF	TGTGCCAGCAGCCTCCCCTCGCGGGGGAAGTACTTC
TRBJ1-2	-	TRBV4-1	few	CASSQRSGLEGYTF	TGCGCCAGCAGCCAAAGATCGGGTTTAGAGGGCTACACCTTC
TRBJ1-2	TRBD1	TRBV5-1	-	CASSWGTGGADYGYTF	TGCGCCAGCAGCTGGGGGACAGGGGGCGCCGACTATGGCTACACCTTC
TRBJ2-1	TRBD2	TRBV9	once	CASSVVAVAGAYNEQFF	TGTGCCAGCAGCGTAGTGGCCGTAGCGGGGGCCTACAATGAGCAGTTCTTC
TRBJ1-1	TRBD1	TRBV28	once	CASSTVSAGGSAFF	TGTGCCAGCAGCACCGTCTCCGCAGGGGGCAGCGCTTTCTTT
TRBJ1-2	-	TRBV14	-	CASSHSRFYTF	TGTGCCAGCAGCCACAGCAGGTTTTACACCTTC
TRBJ2-6	-	TRBV12-3/TRBV12-4	-	CASSPSGANVLTF	TGTGCCAGCAGTCCCTCTGGGGCCAACGTCCTGACTTTC
TRBJ1-2	-	TRBV6-5	-	CASSYSVGNGYTF	TGTGCCAGCAGTTACTCTGTAGGGAATGGCTACACCTTC
TRBJ2-7	TRBD1	TRBV12-3/TRBV12-4	-	CASSFGQVTPLF	TGTGCCAGCAGTTTCGGACAGGTAACCCCCCTCTTC
TRBJ1-1	-	TRBV6-1	-	CASSDAAGGLTEAFF	TGTGCCAGCAGTGACGCCGCGGGGGGGCTGACTGAAGCTTTCTTT
TRBJ2-5	-	TRBV6-5	-	CASTQPAQETQYF	TGTGCCAGCACGCAACCGGCTCAAGAGACCCAGTACTTC
TRBJ2-3	TRBD1	TRBV19	-	CASSTPGQVGFYTQYF	TGTGCCAGTAGTACCCCCGGACAGGTGGGCTTTTATACGCAGTATTTT
TRBJ1-1	-	TRBV7-3	-	CASSLSVVTEAFF	TGTGCCAGCAGCTTAAGTGTCGTTACTGAAGCTTTCTTT
TRBJ1-4	-	TRBV11-2	-	CASSSTSATNEKLFF	TGTGCCAGCAGCTCGACAAGTGCAACTAATGAAAAACTGTTTTTT